This paragraph reports one T cell receptor beta chain. Antigen unknown. Trimming removed 3 bases from V and 1 base from J, with 6 bases in between. The CDR3 has 13 residues. The germline CDR1 and CDR2 sequences are WNHNN and SYGVQD (reference sequence). This sample was taken from a study of shared clonotypes between healthy human individuals. Study-level points and caveats: Relative to their counterparts shared across all four donors, non-shared clonotypes exhibited diminished generation probabilities. Four donors had 4% to 6.5% of their naive CD4 clonotypes in common.

TCRdb keeps only in-frame clones here, not all; method: immunoSEQ multiplex PCR. In the table there are hundreds of thousands of clones, more than 70% of which are singletons. The TCR sequence derives from a woman aged 25 to 39 in good health. This chain links TRBV10-1 with TRBJ2-5; D is unresolved. Sequenced input: memory CD4+ T cells sorted from blood. The subset is: CD45RA-negative fraction. The CDR3 here is CASSDEVQETQYF. The CDR3, as DNA: TGCGCCAGCAGTGATGAAGTCCAAGAGACCCAGTACTTC.